The 24 T cell receptor beta chains reported below all come from one sample, sequenced in a study of blood T cells in healthy people across ages. Next came a second PCR, run for 7 to 11 cycles, which used a sample-barcoded 5' primer along with a J-beta primer mix. Each CDR3 protein is one row after TCRdb ran MiXCR on the 5' RACE reads. The sample carries 580,000 or so distinct CDR3 sequences, 45% to 55% recorded once. The sample taken for sequencing was blood. Source of these receptors: a man older than 75 in good health.

The chain uses TRBV27 and TRBJ1-6; D is uncertain. Per germline, CDR1 MNHEY and CDR2 SMNVEV (reference sequence). V was trimmed by 0 bases and J by 2 bases, leaving 8 bases between them. There are 16 residues in the CDR3. This chain's CDR3 is CASSLSRTPYNSPLHF. The CDR3, as DNA: TGTGCCAGCAGTTTATCGAGAACCCCCTATAATTCACCCCTCCACTTT.

The J gene is TRBJ1-1, the V gene TRBV20-1; 8 nucleotides align to TRBD1. The germline gives CDR1 DFQATT, CDR2 SNEGSKA (reference sequence). V shed 1 base and J 3 bases; nucleotides not matched to a gene: 10. There are 16 residues in the CDR3. The CDR3 sequence: CSARGQGAFRDTEAFF. The CDR3 bases are TGCAGTGCTAGAGGGCAGGGGGCGTTCCGGGACACTGAAGCTTTCTTT.

This clonotype was detected ten times or more. This sequence joins TRBV6-5 and TRBJ2-1; no firm D call. With 5 bases removed from V and 6 bases from J, the gap between germline ends came to 14 bases. The CDR3 contains 14 residues. The germline CDR1 and CDR2 sequences are MNHEY and SVGAGI. CDR3: CASSQSWGRNEQFF. The CDR3 DNA is TGTGCCAGCAGTCAAAGTTGGGGTCGCAATGAGCAGTTCTTC.

The chain carries TRBV9 and TRBJ2-7; D gene ambiguous. Trimming cost V 4 bases and J 1 base, with 12 bases left between them. The length of the CDR3 is 14 residues. Germline V gene sequence: CDR1 SGDLS, CDR2 YYNGEE. CDR3 region: CASSSSLPSYEQYF. The DNA of the CDR3 is TGTGCCAGCAGCTCGAGTCTCCCGTCCTACGAGCAGTACTTC.

This clonotype has a handful of counts. The chain links TRBV3-1 to TRBJ2-5, with D uncertain. Germline loops: CDR1 LGHDT, CDR2 YNNKEL (reference sequence). V lost 1 base and J lost 5, with 5 bases in between. The CDR3 length is 12 residues. The CDR3: CASSQVMETQYF. The CDR3 DNA reads TGTGCCAGCAGCCAAGTCATGGAGACCCAGTACTTC.

This clonotype was detected a few times. The chain recombines TRBV30 with TRBJ2-3; D not resolved. The germline V and J ends were trimmed by 7 bases and 2 bases, with 13 bases remaining between them. The germline V gene encodes CDR1 GTSNPN and CDR2 SVGIG (reference sequence). The CDR3 contains 13 residues. DNA of the CDR3: TGTGCCTCAAGGGATTTTGACACAGATACGCAGTATTTT. Translating gives CASRDFDTDTQYF.

J is TRBJ2-7 and V is TRBV4-2; perhaps TRBD1 as D (5 bases). V shed 0 bases and J shed 0 bases, with 9 bases lying between them. CDR1 is LGHNA, CDR2 YNFKEQ, per germline. There are 15 residues in the CDR3. DNA for the CDR3: TGTGCCAGCAGCCAAGATCAGGACACCTCCTACGAGCAGTACTTC. It yields the protein CASSQDQDTSYEQYF.

This clonotype was seen a handful of times. CDR3 residues: CASSQDVKGTGTEAFF. The CDR3 nucleotides are TGTGCCAGCAGCCAAGATGTAAAGGGTACGGGCACTGAAGCTTTCTTT. The rearrangement uses TRBV4-2 and TRBJ1-1; D unresolved. There are 16 residues in the CDR3. CDR1 and CDR2 from the germline V gene are LGHNA and YNFKEQ. The V gene lost 0 bases and the J gene lost 4 bases, with 15 bases spanning the gap.

This clonotype has a handful of counts. V usage is TRBV10-3 and J usage is TRBJ2-3, with D possibly matching TRBD2 (6 bases). The CDR3 is 15 amino acids. Germline V gene lookup returns CDR1 ENHRY and CDR2 SYGVKD. The V end was cut by 11 bases, the J end by 2 bases, with 20 bases between. Here the CDR3 reads CAVRGSALLTDTQYF. For the CDR3, the DNA is TGTGCCGTCCGGGGGAGTGCTCTTCTCACAGATACGCAGTATTTT.

Only a few counts were recorded for this clonotype. This chain links TRBV28 with TRBJ1-5, with a weak D call TRBD1 (5 bases). From germline, CDR1 is MDHEN and CDR2 SYDVKM. The CDR3 has 14 amino acids. The germline V and J ends were trimmed by 2 bases and 6 bases, with 11 bases remaining between them. The CDR3 reads CASSLDQGGQPQHF. CDR3 bases: TGTGCCAGCAGTTTAGATCAGGGAGGTCAGCCCCAGCATTTT.

This clonotype has a single count. The rearrangement uses TRBV7-2 and TRBJ1-4, with 11 bases aligning to TRBD1. Unmatched junction bases numbered 8, after V lost 5 bases and J lost 6 bases. Germline lookup yields CDR1 SGHTA and CDR2 FQGNSA. The CDR3 extends over 16 amino acids. In nucleotides, the CDR3 is TGTGCCAGCAGCCTTCTGAGGACAGGGGGCCATGAAAAACTGTTTTTT. It yields the protein CASSLLRTGGHEKLFF.

Many counts were recorded for this clonotype. The chain joins TRBV25-1 to TRBJ2-7, with 10 bases fitting TRBD2. Germline V gene data show CDR1 as MGHDK and CDR2 as SYGVNS. The CDR3 runs to 14 residues. With V trimmed by 3 bases and J by 9 bases, 8 bases remained unmatched. The CDR3 DNA reads TGTGCCAGCAGTGACCAATTCGGGACTAGCGCGCAGTACTTC. It specifies CASSDQFGTSAQYF.

In its sample, this clonotype was seen a few times. V is TRBV4-3 and J is TRBJ2-1; D is perhaps TRBD1 or TRBD2 (6 bases each). Trimming removed 1 base from V and 1 base from J, with 11 bases in between. Germline values: CDR1 LGHNA, CDR2 YSLEER. The CDR3 totals 16 residues. The CDR3 coding sequence is TGCGCCAGCAGCCAAGTTACGGGGGCTTCCTACAATGAGCAGTTCTTC. Translation: CASSQVTGASYNEQFF.

This clonotype was seen more than once but under ten times. The chain combines TRBV7-2 with TRBJ2-5; no definite D call. The CDR3 covers 14 residues. Germline V lookup: CDR1 SGHTA, CDR2 FQGNSA. Trimming removed 6 bases at V and 1 base at J, with 12 bases between. CDR3 sequence: CASRQEAGQETQYF. DNA for the CDR3: TGTGCCAGCAGACAAGAGGCTGGCCAAGAGACCCAGTACTTC. Full variable domain (remainder filled in from reference TRBV7-2 and TRBJ2-5): GAGVSQSPSNKVTEKGKDVELRCDPISGHTALYWYRQSLGQGLEFLIYFQGNSAPDKSGLPSDRFSAERTGGSVSTLTIQRTQQEDSAVYLCASRQEAGQETQYFGPGTRLLVL.

The chain carries TRBV7-2 and TRBJ1-1; no reliable D call. V was trimmed by 1 base and J by 11 bases, leaving 17 bases between them. In germline, CDR1 is SGHTA, CDR2 FQGNSA. The length of the CDR3 is 14 residues. The CDR3 is CASSLEVSVGWAFF. In DNA, the CDR3 is TGTGCCAGCAGCTTAGAGGTTTCCGTAGGTTGGGCTTTCTTT.

The V gene is TRBV7-2, the J gene TRBJ2-1; TRBD2 matches 7 bases. Germline V CDR1 and CDR2: SGHTA, FQGNSA. V shed 0 bases, J shed 6 bases, and the junction held 5 bases outside the gene matches. CDR3 length: 15 residues. CDR3 sequence reads: CASSLARGEGNEQFF. The CDR3 region has the DNA TGTGCCAGCAGCTTAGCTCGGGGGGAAGGCAATGAGCAGTTCTTC.

This chain uses TRBV4-3 with TRBJ1-1, with 10 bases fitting TRBD1. CDR3 length equals 15 residues. V trimming: 4 bases; J trimming: 3 bases; junction bases outside the gene matches: 5. Per germline, CDR1 LGHNA and CDR2 YSLEER. The CDR3 DNA follows: TGCGCCAGCAGCCCGACAGGGGGCAGGGACACTGAAGCTTTCTTT. Its translation is CASSPTGGRDTEAFF.

The chain uses TRBV20-1 and TRBJ1-5; D is undetermined. Germline V gene lookup returns CDR1 DFQATT and CDR2 SNEGSKA (reference sequence). This CDR3 spans 14 amino acids. Deletions cut 2 bases from V and 4 bases from J, with 12 bases between. CDR3 bases: TGCAGTGCTAGAATGGGGTGGGGAAATCAGCCCCAGCATTTT. Its translation: CSARMGWGNQPQHF.

This clonotype came up once. V gene TRBV7-9 combines with J gene TRBJ2-7, with D uncertain. V was pared by 4 bases and J by 7 bases, with 14 bases between. Germline loops: CDR1 SEHNR, CDR2 FQNEAQ (reference sequence). The CDR3 runs to 13 residues. The CDR3 spells CASSSWSVNEQYF. The CDR3 DNA reads as TGTGCCAGCAGCTCCTGGTCCGTCAATGAGCAGTACTTC. The full variable domain, with the rest looked up from reference TRBV7-9 and TRBJ2-7, is DTGVSQNPRHKITKRGQNVTFRCDPISEHNRLYWYRQTLGQGPEFLTYFQNEAQLEKSRLLSDRFSAERPKGSFSTLEIQRTEQGDSAMYLCASSSWSVNEQYFGPGTRLTVT.

The chain couples TRBV5-1 to TRBJ1-2; D gene unclear. Trimming removed 2 bases from V and 6 bases from J, with 17 bases in between. This CDR3 is built from 15 residues. Germline CDR1 and CDR2: SGHRS and YFSETQ. The CDR3 bases are TGCGCCAGCAGCTTCGACGCCGTACGCGACGATGGCTACACCTTC. Amino acids: CASSFDAVRDDGYTF. The whole variable domain, remainder taken from reference TRBV5-1 and TRBJ1-2, is KAGVTQTPRYLIKTRGQQVTLSCSPISGHRSVSWYQQTPGQGLQFLFEYFSETQRNKGNFPGRFSGRQFSNSRSEMNVSTLELGDSALYLCASSFDAVRDDGYTFGSGTRLTVV.

This chain uses TRBV18 with TRBJ2-1; D is uncertain. V lost 1 base and J lost 7, with 14 bases in between. Germline CDR1 KGHSH, CDR2 LQKENI. The CDR3 runs 15 residues. CDR3 loop: CASSPLRQEGNEQFF. The CDR3 DNA is TGTGCCAGCTCACCACTTCGGCAGGAAGGAAATGAGCAGTTCTTC.

The J gene is TRBJ2-1, the V gene TRBV16, with D perhaps TRBD2 (5 bases). Trimming took off 3 bases at V and 10 bases at J, with 10 bases between the two ends. Germline V gene data show CDR1 as KGHSY and CDR2 as FQNENV. The CDR3 is made up of 12 amino acids. The CDR3 sequence: CASSHTTGEQFF. The CDR3 DNA follows: TGTGCCAGCAGCCACACAACGGGGGAGCAGTTCTTC. The whole variable domain, filled in from reference TRBV16 and TRBJ2-1, reads GEEVAQTPKHLVRGEGQKAKLYCAPIKGHSYVFWYQQVLKNEFKFLISFQNENVFDETGMPKERFSAKCLPNSPCSLEIQATKLEDSAVYFCASSHTTGEQFFGPGTRLTVL.

The chain recombines TRBV27 with TRBJ1-6; a possible D gene is TRBD1 (5 bases). Germline-derived CDR1 and CDR2 are MNHEY and SMNVEV (reference sequence). V was shortened by 2 bases and J by 0 bases, with 11 bases between the two germline ends. The CDR3 extends over 17 amino acids. This chain's CDR3 is CASSLESGSSYNSPLHF. CDR3 bases: TGTGCCAGCAGTTTAGAGTCAGGGAGCTCCTATAATTCACCCCTCCACTTT.

This clonotype was counted only a few times. The V call is TRBV7-9, the J call TRBJ1-4, with a weak D call TRBD1 (6 bases). Germline assignment: CDR1 SEHNR and CDR2 FQNEAQ (reference sequence). Trimming pared 5 bases from V and 8 bases from J, leaving 15 bases between. The length of the CDR3 is 14 residues. The DNA for the CDR3 is TGTGCCAGCAGCCGGGACATGCGAGGAGAAAAACTGTTTTTT. This codes for CASSRDMRGEKLFF. Together with reference TRBV7-9 and TRBJ1-4, the CDR3 gives the full variable domain: DTGVSQNPRHKITKRGQNVTFRCDPISEHNRLYWYRQTLGQGPEFLTYFQNEAQLEKSRLLSDRFSAERPKGSFSTLEIQRTEQGDSAMYLCASSRDMRGEKLFFGSGTQLSVL.